A selection of T cell receptor beta chains follows, all from one sample in a study of T cells after yellow fever vaccination. TCRdb recomputed calls from the 5' RACE reads with MiXCR, one row per CDR3 protein. Here the sample spans 450,000 to 650,000 distinct CDR3 sequences, roughly 22% being singletons. The source was PBMCs, collected 20 to 25 days after the first yellow fever vaccination. The receptors come from a man aged 18 to 35 who received the YFV17D yellow fever vaccine. CDR3s include the opening cysteine and the closing phenylalanine or tryptophan. D genes are given only for firm matches. Where a row states a size, it is once, few, many or the class of an expanded clone; other rows omit it.

CDR3 | DNA | V | D | J | size
CASSRLGRGANTGELFF | TGTGCCAGCAGCAGACTTGGGAGGGGGGCGAACACCGGGGAGCTGTTTTTT | TRBV7-6 | . | TRBJ2-2 | few
CASSQDRDDQPQHF | TGTGCCAGCAGTCAGGACAGGGACGATCAGCCCCAGCATTTT | TRBV12-3/TRBV12-4 | TRBD1 | TRBJ1-5 | .
CASSPSPLGGRETQYF | TGTGCCAGCAGCCCCTCCCCGTTAGGAGGGAGGGAGACCCAGTACTTC | TRBV5-4 | . | TRBJ2-5 | few
CASSPRTGIRETQYF | TGTGCCAGCAGCCCGCGGACAGGGATCCGAGAGACCCAGTACTTC | TRBV7-2 | TRBD1 | TRBJ2-5 | few
CASSKPQGSLHF | TGTGCCAGCAGTAAACCACAGGGTAGTCTCCACTTT | TRBV12-3/TRBV12-4 | . | TRBJ1-6 | .
CSARDPLPGGANVLTF | TGCAGTGCTAGGGATCCACTCCCGGGCGGGGCCAACGTCCTGACTTTC | TRBV20-1 | . | TRBJ2-6 | .
CASSRGGGTGYTF | TGTGCCAGCAGCCGAGGGGGAGGGACCGGCTACACCTTC | TRBV3-1 | . | TRBJ1-2 | .
CASSSPTESVSSYNEQFF | TGTGCCAGCAGTTCGCCAACAGAGAGCGTAAGCTCCTACAATGAGCAGTTCTTC | TRBV12-3/TRBV12-4 | . | TRBJ2-1 | .
CASSYSMGPSFF | TGTGCCAGCAGTTACTCGATGGGACCGTCGTTCTTC | TRBV6-2/TRBV6-3 | . | TRBJ2-1 | few
CSARFVGRGSSVGNQPQHF | TGCAGTGCTAGATTCGTCGGCAGGGGTTCATCGGTAGGCAATCAGCCCCAGCATTTT | TRBV20-1 | . | TRBJ1-5 | .
CAMGPGGLYNEQFF | TGTGCCATGGGCCCCGGGGGCCTCTACAATGAGCAGTTCTTC | TRBV5-6 | . | TRBJ2-1 | .
CASSQDQGGYTF | TGCGCCAGCAGCCAAGATCAGGGTGGCTACACCTTC | TRBV4-3 | . | TRBJ1-2 | .
CASRLGNEKLFF | TGTGCCAGCAGGCTGGGTAATGAAAAACTGTTTTTT | TRBV12-3/TRBV12-4 | . | TRBJ1-4 | few
CASSYYTGAAEQYF | TGTGCCAGCAGTTACTACACAGGGGCCGCCGAGCAGTACTTC | TRBV6-5 | TRBD1 | TRBJ2-7 | .
CASSKLVSEQFF | TGTGCCAGCAGTAAACTAGTAAGTGAGCAGTTCTTC | TRBV6-4 | . | TRBJ2-1 | .
CSARDGEGPRSPLHF | TGCAGTGCTAGAGATGGGGAAGGGCCACGTTCACCCCTCCACTTT | TRBV20-1 | . | TRBJ1-6 | .
CSVEDQGSKSTLHF | TGCAGCGTTGAAGATCAGGGCAGCAAGTCTACCCTCCACTTT | TRBV29-1 | . | TRBJ1-6 | .
CASSFAPLVANYGYTF | TGTGCCAGCAGCTTTGCCCCTCTCGTAGCCAACTATGGCTACACCTTC | TRBV7-9 | . | TRBJ1-2 | .
CASSYRDGGQETQYF | TGTGCCAGCAGTTATCGAGATGGGGGACAAGAGACCCAGTACTTC | TRBV6-2/TRBV6-3 | . | TRBJ2-5 | .
CSAPPGGSSTDTQYF | TGCAGTGCCCCCCCTGGGGGATCTTCGACAGATACGCAGTATTTT | TRBV20-1 | . | TRBJ2-3 | few
CASSLMDGEQFF | TGTGCCAGCAGCTTAATGGATGGTGAGCAGTTCTTC | TRBV7-3 | . | TRBJ2-1 | many
CASSRGREETQYF | TGTGCCAGCAGCCGGGGGCGGGAAGAGACCCAGTACTTC | TRBV7-2 | . | TRBJ2-5 | many
CSAKESSYNSPLHF | TGCAGTGCTAAGGAGAGCTCCTATAATTCACCCCTCCACTTT | TRBV20-1 | . | TRBJ1-6 | .
CSAARDGGSYEQYF | TGCAGTGCGGCACGGGACGGGGGGTCCTACGAGCAGTACTTC | TRBV20-1 | TRBD2 | TRBJ2-7 | few
CASIGDLDSYNEQFF | TGTGCCAGCATTGGGGACCTGGACTCCTACAATGAGCAGTTCTTC | TRBV12-3/TRBV12-4 | . | TRBJ2-1 | few
CASSLGSASYEQYF | TGTGCCAGCAGCTTAGGAAGTGCCTCCTACGAGCAGTACTTC | TRBV7-6 | . | TRBJ2-7 | .
CASSPTSGGALGELFF | TGTGCCAGCAGCCCAACTAGCGGGGGGGCTCTCGGGGAGCTGTTTTTT | TRBV9 | TRBD2 | TRBJ2-2 | few
CASSQVRGGSGANVLTF | TGCGCCAGCAGCCAAGTCAGGGGAGGGTCTGGGGCCAACGTCCTGACTTTC | TRBV4-1 | . | TRBJ2-6 | .
CASSESGFSEQFF | TGTGCCAGCAGTGAAAGTGGGTTTTCTGAGCAGTTCTTC | TRBV2 | . | TRBJ2-1 | .
CASGFLLNGDNTEAFF | TGTGCTAGTGGTTTCCTCTTGAATGGAGATAACACTGAAGCTTTCTTT | TRBV12-5 | . | TRBJ1-1 | few
CASSQGRTSRYSNQPQHF | TGTGCCAGCAGCCAGGGCAGGACGAGTAGATATAGCAATCAGCCCCAGCATTTT | TRBV3-1 | . | TRBJ1-5 | many
CASSPPYSGGSDTQYF | TGTGCCAGCAGTCCCCCGTATAGCGGGGGGTCAGATACGCAGTATTTT | TRBV12-3/TRBV12-4 | TRBD2 | TRBJ2-3 | .
CASSQDPPPAGVTKTQYF | TGCGCCAGCAGCCAAGATCCCCCCCCAGCGGGCGTAACGAAGACCCAGTACTTC | TRBV4-1 | . | TRBJ2-5 | .
CASRTGINQPQHF | TGTGCCAGCAGGACAGGGATCAATCAGCCCCAGCATTTT | TRBV28 | TRBD1 | TRBJ1-5 | .
CSAPGTTNTGELFF | TGCAGTGCTCCCGGGACTACAAACACCGGGGAGCTGTTTTTT | TRBV20-1 | TRBD2 | TRBJ2-2 | .
CATSDRTPGTGAYNEQFF | TGTGCCACCAGTGACCGAACTCCCGGGACAGGGGCCTACAATGAGCAGTTCTTC | TRBV24-1 | TRBD1 | TRBJ2-1 | few
CASSHGESQPDNLRPPYEQYF | TGTGCCAGCAGCCACGGCGAAAGCCAACCAGACAACCTCCGACCCCCCTACGAGCAGTACTTC | TRBV14 | . | TRBJ2-7 | .
CASSQLYPLAGGPDTQYF | TGTGCCAGCAGCCAATTATACCCGCTAGCGGGGGGCCCAGATACGCAGTATTTT | TRBV3-1 | TRBD2 | TRBJ2-3 | .
CASSQFLLRDRGEKLFF | TGCGCCAGCAGCCAATTCCTGCTCCGGGACAGGGGAGAAAAACTGTTTTTT | TRBV4-3 | TRBD1 | TRBJ1-4 | .
CASSLHQETQYF | TGTGCCAGCAGCTTACACCAAGAGACCCAGTACTTC | TRBV7-2 | . | TRBJ2-5 | few
CASRREGDEQFF | TGTGCCAGCCGCAGAGAGGGTGATGAGCAGTTCTTC | TRBV7-9 | . | TRBJ2-1 | .
CATSDGKIQGNEQFF | TGTGCCACCAGTGATGGGAAGATCCAAGGTAATGAGCAGTTCTTC | TRBV24-1 | . | TRBJ2-1 | many
CSVGTGSNTGELFF | TGCAGTGTAGGAACAGGATCGAACACCGGGGAGCTGTTTTTT | TRBV20-1 | . | TRBJ2-2 | .
CASSQGRGRRTDTQYF | TGCGCCAGCAGCCAAGGGCGGGGGCGTCGCACAGATACGCAGTATTTT | TRBV4-3 | . | TRBJ2-3 | .
CASSQGRTEAFF | TGTGCCAGCAGCCAAGGCAGGACTGAAGCTTTCTTT | TRBV3-1 | . | TRBJ1-1 | few
CASRVGAGGQNTEAFF | TGTGCCAGCAGGGTGGGGGCAGGTGGACAGAACACTGAAGCTTTCTTT | TRBV6-1 | . | TRBJ1-1 | .
CASSQGTGSTEAFF | TGTGCCAGCAGCCAAGGGACAGGGAGCACTGAAGCTTTCTTT | TRBV3-1 | TRBD1 | TRBJ1-1 | many
CASSVSGLEGYTF | TGTGCCAGCAGCGTATCGGGCCTGGAGGGCTACACCTTC | TRBV7-9 | . | TRBJ1-2 | .
CASSYHPLPPGPTGELDTIYF | TGTGCCAGCAGCTACCATCCCCTTCCGCCCGGCCCGACAGGGGAGCTAGACACCATATATTTT | TRBV21-1 | . | TRBJ1-3 | few
CASSKQPNQETQYF | TGCGCCAGCAGTAAACAGCCGAACCAAGAGACCCAGTACTTC | TRBV5-1 | . | TRBJ2-5 | few
CASSPLRLGTYNEQFF | TGTGCCAGCAGCCCTCTCCGATTGGGTACCTACAATGAGCAGTTCTTC | TRBV14 | . | TRBJ2-1 | few
CASSPAGGYHNEQFF | TGTGCCAGCAGCCCGGCTGGGGGGTATCACAATGAGCAGTTCTTC | TRBV9 | . | TRBJ2-1 | few